This entry features one TCR beta chain sequence. The antigen is not known. A junction end diverges from the germline sequence, so it may reflect a read error. This specimen comes from a study of CD8 T cells in ankylosing spondylitis. Study-wide findings and caveats: Disease-associated clones were reportedly significantly overrepresented in matched ankylosing spondylitis synovial fluid. Earlier authors reported some of these motif variants in reactive arthritis synovial fluid and blood. Apparently characteristic of ankylosing spondylitis blood was a TCR beta motif (eight highly homologous variants).

Quantitative 5'-RACE was performed with molecular barcodes, and it yielded the TCR beta libraries. In TCRdb, the 5' RACE reads were re-called with MiXCR into one record per CDR3 protein. The sample yields a few hundred thousand distinct CDR3 sequences, 6.5% to 10% seen once. CDR1 SGHAT and CDR2 FQNNGV come from the germline V gene. The CDR3 extends over 17 amino acids. What was sequenced was blood, either unsorted or a sorted T cell fraction (not recorded which). The rearrangement joins TRBV11-2 to TRBJ2-2, with D perhaps being TRBD1 or TRBD2 (5 bases each). The clonotype originates from a male donor with ankylosing spondylitis. The CDR3 region has the DNA TGTGCCAGCAGCCTAGACCACCCGGGACGGATTACCGGGGAGCTGTTTTTT. Its translation is CASSLDHPGRITGELFF.